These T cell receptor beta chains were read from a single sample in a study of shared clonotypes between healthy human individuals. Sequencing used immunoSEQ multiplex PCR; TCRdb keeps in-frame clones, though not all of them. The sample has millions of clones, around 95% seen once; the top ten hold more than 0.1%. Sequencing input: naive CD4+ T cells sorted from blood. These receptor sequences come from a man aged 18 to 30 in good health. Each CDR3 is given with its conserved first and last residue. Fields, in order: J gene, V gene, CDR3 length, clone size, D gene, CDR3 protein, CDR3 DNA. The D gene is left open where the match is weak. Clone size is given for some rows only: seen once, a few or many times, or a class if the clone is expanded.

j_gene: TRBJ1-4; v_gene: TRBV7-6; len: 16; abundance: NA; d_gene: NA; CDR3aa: CASSLGPQGMGEKLFF; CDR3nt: TGTGCCAGCAGCTTAGGTCCCCAGGGAATGGGAGAAAAACTGTTTTTT
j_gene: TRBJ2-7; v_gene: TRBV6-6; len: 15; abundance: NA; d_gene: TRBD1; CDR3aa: CASSDRDRSSYEQYF; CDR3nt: TGTGCCAGCAGTGACCGGGACAGGAGCTCCTACGAGCAGTACTTC
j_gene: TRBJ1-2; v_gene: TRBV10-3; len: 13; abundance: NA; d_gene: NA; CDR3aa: CAITPGQIFGYTF; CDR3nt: TGTGCCATCACCCCCGGACAGATCTTTGGCTACACCTTC
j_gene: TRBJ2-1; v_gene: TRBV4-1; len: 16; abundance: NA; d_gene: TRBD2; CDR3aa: CASSHQGTSGGNEQFF; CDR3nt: TGCGCCAGCAGCCACCAGGGGACTAGCGGGGGGAATGAGCAGTTCTTC
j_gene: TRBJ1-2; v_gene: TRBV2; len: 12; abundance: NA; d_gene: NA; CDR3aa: CASSLDIGGYTF; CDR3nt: TGTGCCAGCAGCCTCGACATTGGCGGCTACACCTTC
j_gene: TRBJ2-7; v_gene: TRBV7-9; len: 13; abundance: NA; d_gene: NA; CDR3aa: CASSRGGSYEQYF; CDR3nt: TGTGCCAGCAGCCGCGGCGGCAGTTACGAGCAGTACTTC
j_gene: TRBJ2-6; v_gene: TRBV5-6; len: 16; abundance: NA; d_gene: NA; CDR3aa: CASSLGQVSGANVLTF; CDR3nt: TGTGCCAGCAGCTTGGGTCAGGTCTCTGGGGCCAACGTCCTGACTTTC
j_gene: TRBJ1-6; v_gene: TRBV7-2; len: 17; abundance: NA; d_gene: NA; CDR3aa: CASSLDYSGRYNSPLHF; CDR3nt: TGTGCCAGCAGCTTAGATTACTCAGGGAGGTACAATTCACCCCTCCACTTT
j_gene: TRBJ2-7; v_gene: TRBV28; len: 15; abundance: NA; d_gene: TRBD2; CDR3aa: CASSLVSGGSYEQYF; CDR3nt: TGTGCCAGCAGTTTAGTGAGCGGGGGCTCCTACGAGCAGTACTTC
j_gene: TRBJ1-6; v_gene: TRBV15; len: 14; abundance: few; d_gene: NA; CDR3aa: CATSRGRLDSPLHF; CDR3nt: TGTGCCACCAGCAGAGGCAGGTTGGATTCACCCCTCCACTTT
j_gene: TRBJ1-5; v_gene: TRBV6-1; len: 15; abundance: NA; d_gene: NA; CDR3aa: CASSEQKGFWQPQHF; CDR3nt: TGTGCCAGCAGTGAACAGAAGGGTTTTTGGCAGCCCCAGCATTTT
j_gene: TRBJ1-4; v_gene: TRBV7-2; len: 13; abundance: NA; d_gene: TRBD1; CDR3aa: CASSRQGAEKLFF; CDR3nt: TGTGCCAGCAGTCGACAGGGGGCTGAAAAACTGTTTTTT
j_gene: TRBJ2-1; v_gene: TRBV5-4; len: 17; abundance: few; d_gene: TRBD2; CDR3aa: CASSKGRELAGVNEQFF; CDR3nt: TGTGCCAGCAGTAAAGGCCGGGAACTAGCGGGAGTGAATGAGCAGTTCTTC
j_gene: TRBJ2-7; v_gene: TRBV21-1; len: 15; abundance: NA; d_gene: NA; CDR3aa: CASSARTSGEKEQYF; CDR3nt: TGTGCCAGCAGCGCCCGGACTAGCGGGGAGAAGGAGCAGTACTTC
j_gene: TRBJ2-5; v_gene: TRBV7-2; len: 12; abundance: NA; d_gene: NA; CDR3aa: CASSSTQETQYF; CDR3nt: TGTGCCAGCAGCAGTACCCAAGAGACCCAGTACTTC
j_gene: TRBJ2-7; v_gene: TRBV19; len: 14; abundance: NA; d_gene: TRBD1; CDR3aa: CASSADHGGTDSYF; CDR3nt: TGTGCCAGTAGTGCCGATCACGGTGGGACAGACTCTTACTTC
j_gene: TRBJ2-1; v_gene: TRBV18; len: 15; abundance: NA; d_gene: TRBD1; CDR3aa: CASSNRQDRGDEQFF; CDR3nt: TGTGCCAGCTCTAACCGCCAAGACAGGGGCGATGAGCAGTTCTTC
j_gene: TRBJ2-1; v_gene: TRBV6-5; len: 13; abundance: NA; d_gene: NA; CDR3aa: CATLRLGGTEQFF; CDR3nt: TGTGCCACCCTGCGACTAGGGGGAACAGAGCAGTTCTTC
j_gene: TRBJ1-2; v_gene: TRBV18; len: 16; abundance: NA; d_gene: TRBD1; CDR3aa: CASSPMTGGFGYGYTF; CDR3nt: TGTGCCAGCTCACCAATGACAGGGGGTTTCGGCTATGGCTACACCTTC
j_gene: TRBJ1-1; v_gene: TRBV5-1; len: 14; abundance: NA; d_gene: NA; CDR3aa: CASSLQATNTEAFF; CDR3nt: TGCGCCAGCAGCTTGCAGGCAACGAACACTGAAGCTTTCTTT
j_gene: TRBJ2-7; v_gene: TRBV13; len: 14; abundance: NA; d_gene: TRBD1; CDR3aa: CASSHETGDYEQYF; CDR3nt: TGTGCCAGCAGCCATGAGACAGGGGACTACGAGCAGTACTTC
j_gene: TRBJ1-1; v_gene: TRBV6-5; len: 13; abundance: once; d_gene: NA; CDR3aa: CASSRTGYTEAFF; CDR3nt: TGTGCCAGCAGTCGTACAGGGTACACTGAAGCTTTCTTT
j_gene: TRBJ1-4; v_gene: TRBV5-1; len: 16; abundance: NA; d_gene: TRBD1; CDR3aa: CASSLTGGATNEKLFF; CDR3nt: TGCGCCAGCAGCTTGACAGGGGGGGCAACTAATGAAAAACTGTTTTTT
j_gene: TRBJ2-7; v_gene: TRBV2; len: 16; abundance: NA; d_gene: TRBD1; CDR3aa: CASTERAWTGGREQYF; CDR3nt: TGTGCCAGCACTGAGAGGGCCTGGACAGGGGGCCGGGAGCAGTACTTC
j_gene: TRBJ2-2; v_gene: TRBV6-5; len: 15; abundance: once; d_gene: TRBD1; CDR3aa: CASQKSWDSTGELFF; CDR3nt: TGTGCCAGCCAAAAAAGCTGGGACAGCACCGGGGAGCTGTTTTTT
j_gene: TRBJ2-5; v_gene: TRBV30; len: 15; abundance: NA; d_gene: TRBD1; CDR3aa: CAWSKRTGGLETQYF; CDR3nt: TGTGCCTGGAGTAAAAGGACAGGGGGGTTGGAGACCCAGTACTTC
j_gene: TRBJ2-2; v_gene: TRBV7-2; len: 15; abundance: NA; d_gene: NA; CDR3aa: CASSLTGLATGELFF; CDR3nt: TGTGCCAGCAGCTTAACAGGGCTGGCCACCGGGGAGCTGTTTTTT
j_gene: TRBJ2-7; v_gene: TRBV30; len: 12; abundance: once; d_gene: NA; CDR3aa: CAWRKGSYEQYF; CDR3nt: TGTGCCTGGAGGAAGGGGAGCTACGAGCAGTACTTC
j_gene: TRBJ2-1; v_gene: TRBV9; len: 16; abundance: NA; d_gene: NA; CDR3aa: CASSALALSAYNEQFF; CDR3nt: TGTGCCAGCAGCGCCCTAGCGTTAAGCGCCTACAATGAGCAGTTCTTC
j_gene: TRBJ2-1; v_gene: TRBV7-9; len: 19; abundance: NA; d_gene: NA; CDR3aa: CASSLGLRGEAYSNNEQFF; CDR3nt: TGTGCCAGCAGCTTAGGTTTACGAGGGGAGGCCTATAGTAACAATGAGCAGTTCTTC
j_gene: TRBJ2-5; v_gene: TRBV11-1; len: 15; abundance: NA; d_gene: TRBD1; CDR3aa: CASSPGQGGFETQYF; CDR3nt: TGTGCCAGCAGCCCGGGACAGGGTGGATTTGAGACCCAGTACTTC
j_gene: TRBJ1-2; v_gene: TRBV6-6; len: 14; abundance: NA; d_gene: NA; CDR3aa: CASSYGGGNYGYTF; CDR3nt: TGTGCCAGCAGTTACGGCGGCGGAAACTATGGCTACACCTTC
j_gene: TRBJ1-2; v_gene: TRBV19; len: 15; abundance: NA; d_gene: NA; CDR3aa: CASSLPLGATYGYTF; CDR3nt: TGTGCCAGTAGTCTTCCTCTAGGGGCTACATATGGCTACACCTTC
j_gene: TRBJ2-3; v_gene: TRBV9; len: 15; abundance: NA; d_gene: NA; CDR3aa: CASSSGGRLLDTQYF; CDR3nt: TGTGCCAGCAGCTCCGGAGGCAGACTCCTGGATACGCAGTATTTT
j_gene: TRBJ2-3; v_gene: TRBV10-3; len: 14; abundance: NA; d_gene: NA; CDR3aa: CAISEGQSTDTQYF; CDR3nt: TGTGCCATCAGTGAGGGACAGAGCACAGATACGCAGTATTTT
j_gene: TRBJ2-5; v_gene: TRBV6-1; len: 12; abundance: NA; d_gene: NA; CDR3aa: CASRRLQETQYF; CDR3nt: TGTGCCAGCAGACGACTTCAAGAGACCCAGTACTTC
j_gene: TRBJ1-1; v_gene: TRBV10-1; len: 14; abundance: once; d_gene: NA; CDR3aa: CASSGENQDTEAFF; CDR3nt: TGCGCCAGCAGTGGGGAGAACCAGGACACTGAAGCTTTCTTT
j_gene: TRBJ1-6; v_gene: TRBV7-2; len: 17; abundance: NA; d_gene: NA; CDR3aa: CASSLRGHRITPSPLHF; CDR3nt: TGTGCCAGCAGCTTACGCGGACACCGGATAACCCCTTCACCCCTCCACTTT
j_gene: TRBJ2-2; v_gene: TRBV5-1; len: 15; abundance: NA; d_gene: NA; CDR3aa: CASSFRGQNTGELFF; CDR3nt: TGCGCCAGCAGCTTCAGGGGTCAAAACACCGGGGAGCTGTTTTTT
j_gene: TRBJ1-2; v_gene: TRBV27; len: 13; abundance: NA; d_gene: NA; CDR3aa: CASSPWGDYGYTF; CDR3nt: TGTGCCAGCAGCCCCTGGGGGGACTATGGCTACACCTTC
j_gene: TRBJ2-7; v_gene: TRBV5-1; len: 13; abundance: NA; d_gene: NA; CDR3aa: CASSPTNSYEQYF; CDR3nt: TGCGCCAGCAGCCCTACAAACTCCTACGAGCAGTACTTC
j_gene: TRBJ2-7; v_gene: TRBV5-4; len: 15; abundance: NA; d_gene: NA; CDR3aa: CASRDSGAGSYEQYF; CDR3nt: TGTGCCAGCAGGGACTCAGGGGCGGGCTCCTACGAGCAGTACTTC
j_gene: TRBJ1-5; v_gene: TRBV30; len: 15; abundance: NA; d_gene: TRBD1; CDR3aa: CAWAPVDRGNQPQHF; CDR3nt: TGTGCCTGGGCCCCCGTGGACAGGGGAAATCAGCCCCAGCATTTT
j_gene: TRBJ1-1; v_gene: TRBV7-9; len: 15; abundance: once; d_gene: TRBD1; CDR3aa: CASSNWDRLNTEAFF; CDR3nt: TGTGCCAGCAGCAATTGGGACAGATTGAACACTGAAGCTTTCTTT
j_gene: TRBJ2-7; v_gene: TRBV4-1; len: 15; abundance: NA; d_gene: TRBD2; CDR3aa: CASSQEPAGFDEQYF; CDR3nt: TGCGCCAGCAGCCAAGAGCCAGCGGGGTTCGACGAGCAGTACTTC
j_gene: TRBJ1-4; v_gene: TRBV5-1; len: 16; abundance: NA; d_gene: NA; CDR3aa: CASSLGGAGINEKLFF; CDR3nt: TGCGCCAGCAGCTTGGGGGGTGCGGGAATCAATGAAAAACTGTTTTTT